This T cell receptor (beta chain) emerged from a study of blood T cell repertoires in COVID-19. This clone was detected once. Participant reports of clinical history set cohort assignment. In Cohort 3, a recovered donor had either two negative PCRs, clearance, or symptom resolution. Some clones are missing from TCRdb's copy, which holds only in-frame ones; the method was immunoSEQ multiplex PCR. Of roughly 140,000 clones in the sample, about 86% were seen once. The ends were cut back, 0 bases at V and 7 bases at J, with 7 bases in the middle. The germline V gene encodes CDR1 MNHEY and CDR2 SMNVEV (reference sequence). The CDR3 totals 13 residues.

V usage is TRBV27 and J usage is TRBJ2-4; weak D call: TRBD1 (5 bases). The origin of this receptor is a man in his fifties or sixties who had recovered from COVID-19. The specimen sequenced was PBMCs or T cells enriched from blood (not recorded which). CDR3 loop: CASSLSGANIQYF. The CDR3, as DNA: TGTGCCAGCAGTTTATCAGGGGCCAACATTCAGTACTTC.